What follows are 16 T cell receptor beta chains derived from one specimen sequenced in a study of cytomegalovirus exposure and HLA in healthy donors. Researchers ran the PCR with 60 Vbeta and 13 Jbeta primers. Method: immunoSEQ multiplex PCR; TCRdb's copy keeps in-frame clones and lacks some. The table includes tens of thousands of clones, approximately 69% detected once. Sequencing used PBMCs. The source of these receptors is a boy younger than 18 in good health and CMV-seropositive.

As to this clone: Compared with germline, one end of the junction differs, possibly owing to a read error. The CDR3 sequence is CASSEGGARPYGYPF. CDR3 coding DNA: TGTGCCAGCAGTGAAGGGGGGGCCCGGCCCTATGGCTACCCCTTC. V usage is TRBV25-1 and J usage is TRBJ1-2; D possibly corresponds to TRBD1 (6 bases). This CDR3 is 15 amino acids long. CDR1 and CDR2 from the germline V gene are MGHDK and SYGVNS.

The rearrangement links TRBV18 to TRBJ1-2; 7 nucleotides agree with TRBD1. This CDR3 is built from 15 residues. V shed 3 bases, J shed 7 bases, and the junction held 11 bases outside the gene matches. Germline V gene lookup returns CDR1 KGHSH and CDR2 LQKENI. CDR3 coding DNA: TGTGCCAGCTCACCCCGAGAAGACAGGGAAACTGGCTACACCTTC. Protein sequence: CASSPREDRETGYTF.

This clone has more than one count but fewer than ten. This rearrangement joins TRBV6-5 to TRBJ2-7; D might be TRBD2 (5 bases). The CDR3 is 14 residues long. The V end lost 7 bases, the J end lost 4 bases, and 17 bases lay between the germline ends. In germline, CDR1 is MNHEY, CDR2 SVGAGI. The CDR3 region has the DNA TGTGCCAGCACCCGCGGAGGCCCGGGGTACGAGCAGTACTTC. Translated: CASTRGGPGYEQYF.

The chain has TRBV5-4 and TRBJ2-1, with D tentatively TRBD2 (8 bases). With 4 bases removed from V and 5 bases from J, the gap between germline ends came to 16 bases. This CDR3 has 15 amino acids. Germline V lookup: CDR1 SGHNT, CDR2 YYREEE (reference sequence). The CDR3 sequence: CASSPGGTANNEQFF. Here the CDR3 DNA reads TGTGCCAGCAGCCCGGGGGGGACAGCGAACAATGAGCAGTTCTTC.

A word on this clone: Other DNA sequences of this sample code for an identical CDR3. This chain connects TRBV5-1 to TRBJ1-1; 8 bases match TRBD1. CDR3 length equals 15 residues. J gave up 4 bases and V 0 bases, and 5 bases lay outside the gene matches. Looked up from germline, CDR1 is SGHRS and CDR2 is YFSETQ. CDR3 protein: CASSLGQGIGTEAFF. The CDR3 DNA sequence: TGCGCCAGCAGCTTGGGACAGGGGATTGGCACTGAAGCTTTCTTT. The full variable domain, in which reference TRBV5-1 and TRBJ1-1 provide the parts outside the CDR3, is KAGVTQTPRYLIKTRGQQVTLSCSPISGHRSVSWYQQTPGQGLQFLFEYFSETQRNKGNFPGRFSGRQFSNSRSEMNVSTLELGDSALYLCASSLGQGIGTEAFFGQGTRLTVV.

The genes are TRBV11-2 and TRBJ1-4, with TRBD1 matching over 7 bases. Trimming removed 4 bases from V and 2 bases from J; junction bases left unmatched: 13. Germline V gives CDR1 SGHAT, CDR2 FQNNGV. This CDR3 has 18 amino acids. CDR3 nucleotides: TGTGCCAGCAGCTCGGCCCGGACAGGCGTGTTCACTAATGAAAAACTGTTTTTT. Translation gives CASSSARTGVFTNEKLFF.

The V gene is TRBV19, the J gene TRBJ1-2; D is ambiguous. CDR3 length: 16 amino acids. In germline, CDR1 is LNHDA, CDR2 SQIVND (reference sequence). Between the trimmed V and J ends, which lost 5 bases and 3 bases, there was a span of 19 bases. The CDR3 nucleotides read TGTGCCAGTAGTCTCCGTGTCGGACCGCGGGACTATGGCTACACCTTC. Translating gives CASSLRVGPRDYGYTF.

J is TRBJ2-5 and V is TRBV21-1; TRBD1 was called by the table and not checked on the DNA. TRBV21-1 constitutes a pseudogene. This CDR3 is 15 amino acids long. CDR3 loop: CASSLQSPTPFPQYF. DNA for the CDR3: TGTGCCAGCAGCTTACAGTCCCCTACCCCCTTCCCCCAGTACTTC.

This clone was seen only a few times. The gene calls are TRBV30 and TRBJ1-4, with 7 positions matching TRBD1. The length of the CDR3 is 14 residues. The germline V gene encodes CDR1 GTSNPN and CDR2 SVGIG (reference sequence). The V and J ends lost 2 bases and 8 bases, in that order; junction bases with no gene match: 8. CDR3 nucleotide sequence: TGTGCCTGGAGTCTGGGACAGTCGGGAGAAAAACTGTTTTTT. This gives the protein CAWSLGQSGEKLFF.

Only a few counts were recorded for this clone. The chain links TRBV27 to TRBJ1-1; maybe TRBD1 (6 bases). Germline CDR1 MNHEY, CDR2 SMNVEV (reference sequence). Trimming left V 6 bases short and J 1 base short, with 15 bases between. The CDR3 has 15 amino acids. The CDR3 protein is CASSPAQTGNTEAFF. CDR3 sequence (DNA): TGTGCCAGCAGCCCCGCACAGACAGGGAACACTGAAGCTTTCTTT.

The CDR3 DNA sequence: TGCGCCAGCAGCCCGGCCGGGGAGTCCTACGAGCAGTACTTC. This encodes CASSPAGESYEQYF. The chain has TRBV5-1 and TRBJ2-7; perhaps TRBD2 as D (5 bases). Between the trimmed V and J ends, which lost 4 bases and 1 base, there was a span of 12 bases. Germline V lookup: CDR1 SGHRS, CDR2 YFSETQ. The CDR3 is made up of 14 amino acids. Looking up the rest from reference TRBV5-1 and TRBJ2-7 gives the full variable domain: KAGVTQTPRYLIKTRGQQVTLSCSPISGHRSVSWYQQTPGQGLQFLFEYFSETQRNKGNFPGRFSGRQFSNSRSEMNVSTLELGDSALYLCASSPAGESYEQYFGPGTRLTVT.

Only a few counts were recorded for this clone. The CDR3 loop is CASSLDERGLAKNIQYF. The DNA for the CDR3 is TGTGCCAGCAGCTTGGACGAGAGGGGACTAGCCAAAAACATTCAGTACTTC. The V call is TRBV7-9, the J call TRBJ2-4, with D perhaps matching TRBD2 (6 bases). The germline V gene encodes CDR1 SEHNR and CDR2 FQNEAQ (reference sequence). The CDR3 consists of 17 residues. Trimming stripped 3 bases from V and 0 bases from J, with 15 bases between.

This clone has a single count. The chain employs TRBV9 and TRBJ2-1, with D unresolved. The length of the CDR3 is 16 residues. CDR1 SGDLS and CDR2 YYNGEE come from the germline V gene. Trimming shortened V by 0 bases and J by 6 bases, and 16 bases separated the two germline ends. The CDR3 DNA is TGTGCCAGCAGCGTAGAGGCGACCCCGGGTATCAATGAGCAGTTCTTC. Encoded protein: CASSVEATPGINEQFF.

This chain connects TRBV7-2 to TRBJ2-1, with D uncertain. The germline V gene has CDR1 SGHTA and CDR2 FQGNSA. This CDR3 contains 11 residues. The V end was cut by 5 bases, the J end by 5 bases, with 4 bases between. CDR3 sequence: CASSPDNEQFF. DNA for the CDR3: TGTGCCAGCAGCCCAGACAATGAGCAGTTCTTC.

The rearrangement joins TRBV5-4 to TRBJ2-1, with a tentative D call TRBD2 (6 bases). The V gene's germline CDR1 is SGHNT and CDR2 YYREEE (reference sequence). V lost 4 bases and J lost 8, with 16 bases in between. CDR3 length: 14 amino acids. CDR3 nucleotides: TGTGCCAGCAGCCCCCAGGAGGGGATGGATGAGCAGTTCTTC. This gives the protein CASSPQEGMDEQFF.

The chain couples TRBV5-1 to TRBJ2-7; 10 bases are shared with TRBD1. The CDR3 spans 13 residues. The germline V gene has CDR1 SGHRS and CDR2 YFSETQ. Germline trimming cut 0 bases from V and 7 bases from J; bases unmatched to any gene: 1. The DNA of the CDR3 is TGCGCCAGCAGCTTGGGGGACAGGGGTGAGCAGTACTTC. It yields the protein CASSLGDRGEQYF.